The 22 T cell receptor beta chains presented below share a single source sample, sequenced in a study of beta chain features in type 1 diabetes. These receptors lack a known antigen. Expressed TCRB transcripts were sequenced because the isolated RNA had all been reverse transcribed beforehand. Repertoires were generated with immunoSEQ multiplex PCR, while TCRdb's copy carries only in-frame clones and drops some. The profile shows approximately 600,000 clones, around 11% of them singletons. General study findings and limits: TCRB CDR3s were moderately but significantly shorter in Type 1 diabetes patients in all four CD4+ subsets.

The sample taken for sequencing was naive CD4+ T cells from blood. The receptors derive from a man younger than 45 with type 1 diabetes.

This chain joins TRBV27 and TRBJ1-5, with 9 bases aligning to TRBD1. The germline V gene has CDR1 MNHEY and CDR2 SMNVEV (reference sequence). J lost 11 bases, V lost 1 base, and 9 bases had no gene match. The CDR3 has 15 residues. Here the CDR3 reads CASSLLGQGGRAQHF. DNA for the CDR3: TGTGCCAGCAGTTTATTGGGACAGGGAGGTCGGGCCCAGCATTTT.

The chain employs TRBV2 and TRBJ1-4; 8 nucleotides line up with TRBD1. The V and J ends lost 6 bases and 4 bases, in that order; junction bases with no gene match: 1. Germline V lookup: CDR1 SNHLY, CDR2 FYNNEI. The CDR3 is 13 amino acids. CDR3 nucleotide sequence: TGTGCCAGCAGGACAGGGGTTAATGAAAAACTGTTTTTT. Its protein product is CASRTGVNEKLFF.

In its sample, this clone was seen a few times. J is TRBJ1-6 and V is TRBV10-3; 9 bases align to TRBD1. The CDR3 length is 18 residues. V lost 6 bases to trimming and J lost 8 bases; unmatched junction nucleotides: 17. Germline values: CDR1 ENHRY, CDR2 SYGVKD. CDR3 sequence reads: CAIRPSLGQGHDHSPLHF. As DNA, the CDR3 is TGTGCCATCAGGCCCTCCTTGGGACAGGGCCATGATCATTCACCCCTCCACTTT.

This chain links TRBV9 with TRBJ1-2; D is perhaps TRBD1 (6 bases). Trimming stripped 1 base from V and 7 bases from J, with 17 bases between. This CDR3 has 15 residues. CDR1 SGDLS and CDR2 YYNGEE come from the germline V gene. CDR3 loop: CASSVSGLGGGGYTF. In DNA, the CDR3 is TGTGCCAGCAGCGTATCCGGACTCGGAGGGGGTGGCTACACCTTC.

This clone has just a few counts. This chain connects TRBV27 to TRBJ1-4; TRBD1 is a possible D gene (5 bases). V was shortened by 4 bases and J by 7 bases, with 16 bases between the two germline ends. The V gene's germline CDR1 is MNHEY and CDR2 SMNVEV (reference sequence). CDR3 length equals 15 residues. The CDR3 loop is CASSYRGARGEKLFF. The CDR3, as DNA: TGTGCCAGCAGTTATCGGGGCGCGCGAGGTGAAAAACTGTTTTTT.

The chain employs TRBV7-9 and TRBJ2-3, with TRBD2 as a possible D gene (6 bases). CDR3 size: 16 residues. Germline V lookup: CDR1 SEHNR, CDR2 FQNEAQ (reference sequence). V lost 5 bases, J lost 2 bases, and 17 bases lay in between. The chain's CDR3 is CASSPGRRGDTDTQYF. The DNA of the CDR3 is TGTGCCAGCAGCCCAGGAAGGCGGGGTGACACAGATACGCAGTATTTT.

The CDR3 nucleotides are TGTGCCAGCAGTACAGGGACATTTAACACTGAAGCTTTCTTT. Amino acid sequence: CASSTGTFNTEAFF. The chain carries TRBV6-5 and TRBJ1-1, with TRBD1 as a possible D gene (6 bases). The CDR3 sequence is 14 residues long. The germline CDR1 and CDR2 sequences are MNHEY and SVGAGI. V lost 5 bases and J 2 bases, leaving 12 bases between the germline ends.

This clone was observed a few times. The rearrangement links TRBV30 to TRBJ2-3; no firm D call. Germline V lookup: CDR1 GTSNPN, CDR2 SVGIG (reference sequence). V was clipped by 0 bases and J by 0 bases, with 10 bases between them. CDR3 length: 15 amino acids. CDR3 nucleotides: TGTGCCTGGAGTGTAGGTAGCAGAAGCACAGATACGCAGTATTTT. Translation: CAWSVGSRSTDTQYF.

Notes on this clone: Other DNA sequences within the sample encode an identical CDR3. V and J are TRBV7-2 and TRBJ1-1, with no clear D. The CDR3 has 12 amino acids. Trimming removed 1 base at V and 8 bases at J, with 8 bases between. Per the germline V gene, CDR1 is SGHTA and CDR2 is FQGNSA. CDR3 bases: TGTGCCAGCAGCTTAGGGGCAGCCGAAGCTTTCTTT. Residues: CASSLGAAEAFF.

The genes are TRBV7-2 and TRBJ1-1; D not resolved. CDR3 length: 14 residues. V lost 3 bases to trimming and J lost 4 bases, with 12 bases between them. Germline assignment: CDR1 SGHTA and CDR2 FQGNSA. This CDR3 reads CASSFAGSSTEAFF. CDR3 bases: TGTGCCAGCAGCTTTGCAGGTTCGAGCACTGAAGCTTTCTTT.

This clone was counted a few times. The chain couples TRBV29-1 to TRBJ1-2; D is perhaps TRBD1 (5 bases). Per the germline V gene, CDR1 is SQVTM and CDR2 is ANQGSEA. V dropped 7 bases and J dropped 3 bases, with 12 bases sitting between them. The CDR3 is 12 residues long. Here the CDR3 DNA reads TGCAGCGGTTCGGGGGGAGACTATGGCTACACCTTC. Encoded protein: CSGSGGDYGYTF.

The chain employs TRBV6-5 and TRBJ1-6, with D possibly TRBD1 on 6 matching bases. V was trimmed by 6 bases and J by 7 bases, leaving 13 bases between them. The CDR3 totals 14 residues. CDR1 is MNHEY and CDR2 is SVGAGI in the germline V gene. CDR3 sequence reads: CASRPQGRNSPLHF. In nucleotides, the CDR3 is TGTGCCAGCAGACCACAGGGCCGAAATTCACCCCTCCACTTT.

This clone appeared a few times. The chain uses TRBV7-9 and TRBJ1-1, with 8 bases matching TRBD1. The V segment lost 5 bases and the J segment 12 bases; nucleotides outside the gene matches: 8. Per the germline V gene, CDR1 is SEHNR and CDR2 is FQNEAQ (reference sequence). This CDR3 has 12 residues. CDR3 DNA: TGTGCCAGCAGCACAGGACAGGGTATGACTTTCTTT. Residues: CASSTGQGMTFF.

This clone came up a few times. V and J are TRBV4-3 and TRBJ2-2; D is perhaps TRBD1 or TRBD2 (6 bases each). V was trimmed by 1 base and J by 6 bases, leaving 9 bases between them. The CDR3 runs to 14 residues. In germline, CDR1 is LGHNA, CDR2 YSLEER. CDR3: CASSQGGAAGELFF. The CDR3 nucleotides are TGCGCCAGCAGCCAAGGGGGGGCCGCCGGGGAGCTGTTTTTT.

Concerning this clone: A read error may be the cause here, since a much bigger clone is one base away. Additional DNA sequences in this sample encode the identical CDR3. The chain joins TRBV11-1 to TRBJ2-5; no definite D call. V was cut by 3 bases and J by 3 bases, with 2 bases left in between. The CDR3 length is 11 residues. Germline loops: CDR1 SGHAT, CDR2 FQDESV (reference sequence). CDR3 sequence: CASSLEETQYF. CDR3 DNA: TGTGCCAGCAGCTTGGAAGAGACCCAGTACTTC.

J is TRBJ1-3 and V is TRBV20-1; D is undetermined. This CDR3 has 11 amino acids. Germline-derived CDR1 and CDR2 are DFQATT and SNEGSKA (reference sequence). Trimming removed 5 bases from V and 4 bases from J, with 6 bases in between. The CDR3 DNA sequence: TGCAGTGCTCCCAGGGGAAACACCATATATTTT. Translation: CSAPRGNTIYF.

The chain couples TRBV7-6 to TRBJ1-4, with D perhaps matching TRBD1 (5 bases). Germline CDR1 SGHVS, CDR2 FNYEAQ. The CDR3 extends over 13 amino acids. Trimming stripped 6 bases from V and 3 bases from J, with 8 bases between. The CDR3 DNA follows: TGTGCCAGCAGTGAGGGGCCTAATGAAAAACTGTTTTTT. This translates into CASSEGPNEKLFF.

V and J are TRBV10-3 and TRBJ2-7; possibly TRBD1 for D (5 bases). V lost 6 bases to trimming and J lost 4 bases, with 13 bases between them. This CDR3 spans 13 amino acids. Germline V gene data show CDR1 as ENHRY and CDR2 as SYGVKD. This CDR3 is CAIRGPDPYEQYF. The CDR3 DNA follows: TGTGCCATCAGGGGGCCTGACCCGTACGAGCAGTACTTC.

V and J are TRBV9 and TRBJ2-7; D gene ambiguous. Looked up from germline, CDR1 is SGDLS and CDR2 is YYNGEE. The CDR3 runs to 14 residues. The V end was cut by 0 bases, the J end by 0 bases, with 7 bases between. CDR3 DNA sequence: TGTGCCAGCAGCGTAGCTCACAGCTCCTACGAGCAGTACTTC. Its protein is CASSVAHSSYEQYF.

The J gene is TRBJ1-5, the V gene TRBV18; no definite D call. Per the germline V gene, CDR1 is KGHSH and CDR2 is LQKENI. CDR3 length: 16 residues. The V end lost 0 bases, the J end lost 2 bases, and 11 bases lay between the germline ends. The CDR3 bases are TGTGCCAGCTCACCACCCGGGGTAGAGGGCAATCAGCCCCAGCATTTT. This encodes CASSPPGVEGNQPQHF.

This chain links TRBV27 with TRBJ1-1; D is unclear. CDR1 and CDR2 (germline): MNHEY, SMNVEV (reference sequence). The CDR3 loop spans 16 amino acids. Deletions cut 5 bases from V and 6 bases from J, with 22 bases between. The CDR3: CASSPVSPEGRAEAFF. The CDR3 DNA sequence: TGTGCCAGCAGTCCCGTCTCCCCAGAGGGCCGAGCTGAAGCTTTCTTT.

In its sample, this clone was seen a few times. The rearrangement joins TRBV6-5 to TRBJ1-6; TRBD1 matches at 9 bases. V lost 3 bases, J lost 9 bases, and 6 bases stayed unmatched. The CDR3 spans 15 residues. Germline V lookup: CDR1 MNHEY, CDR2 SVGAGI. The CDR3 protein is CASSYSAQGASPLHF. CDR3 bases: TGTGCCAGCAGTTATTCGGCACAGGGGGCTTCACCCCTCCACTTT.